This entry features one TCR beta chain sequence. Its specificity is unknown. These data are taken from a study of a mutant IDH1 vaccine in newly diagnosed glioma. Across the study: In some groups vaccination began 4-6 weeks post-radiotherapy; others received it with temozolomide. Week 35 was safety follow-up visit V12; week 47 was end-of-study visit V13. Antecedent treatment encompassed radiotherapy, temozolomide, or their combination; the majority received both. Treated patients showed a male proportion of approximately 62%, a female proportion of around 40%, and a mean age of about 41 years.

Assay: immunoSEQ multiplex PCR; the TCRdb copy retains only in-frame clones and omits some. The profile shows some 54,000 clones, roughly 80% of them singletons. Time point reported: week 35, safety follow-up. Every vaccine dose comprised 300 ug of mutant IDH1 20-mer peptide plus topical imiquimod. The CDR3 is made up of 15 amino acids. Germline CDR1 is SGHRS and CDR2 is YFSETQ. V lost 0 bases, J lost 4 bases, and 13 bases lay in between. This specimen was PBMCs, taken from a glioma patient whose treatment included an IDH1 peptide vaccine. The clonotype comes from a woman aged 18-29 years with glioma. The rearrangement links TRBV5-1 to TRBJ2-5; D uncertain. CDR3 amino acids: CASSLAHTPRETQYF. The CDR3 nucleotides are TGCGCCAGCAGCTTGGCCCACACCCCACGAGAGACCCAGTACTTC.